One and the same sample provided the 5 T cell receptor beta chains below, sequenced in a study of technical replicates of blood from four donors. Some clones are missing from TCRdb's copy, which holds only in-frame ones; the method was immunoSEQ multiplex PCR. The sample includes about 16,000 clones, about 83% of them seen just once. The sample taken for sequencing was PBMCs. The receptors come from a human donor in good health.

The J gene is TRBJ2-5, the V gene TRBV6-1, with D possibly TRBD1 on 5 matching bases. Germline V gives CDR1 MNHNS, CDR2 SASEGT. Trimming removed 6 bases from V and 2 bases from J, with 10 bases in between. CDR3 length equals 13 residues. Written as DNA, the CDR3 is TGTGCCAGCAGGATAGGGGTACAAGAGACCCAGTACTTC. Translating gives CASRIGVQETQYF.

The chain combines TRBV19 with TRBJ2-1, with TRBD2 matching 15 bases. After removal of 5 bases from V and 8 bases from J, the junction contained 7 bases not matched to a gene. Germline values: CDR1 LNHDA, CDR2 SQIVND (reference sequence). This CDR3 is built from 16 residues. CDR3 loop: CASSSRTSGRGDEQFF. Written as DNA, the CDR3 is TGTGCCAGTAGTTCTCGGACTAGCGGGAGGGGGGATGAGCAGTTCTTC.

V usage is TRBV7-2 and J usage is TRBJ2-2; unclear D gene. The CDR3 has 12 residues. V was shortened by 3 bases and J by 8 bases, with 7 bases between the two germline ends. The germline CDR1 and CDR2 sequences are SGHTA and FQGNSA. The CDR3 nucleotides are TGTGCCAGCAGCTTCTACGGGGGGGAGCTGTTTTTT. It specifies CASSFYGGELFF.

About this clone: Germline is not matched at one junction end, which may reflect a read error. The chain is built from TRBV19 and TRBJ1-5; unclear D gene. The CDR3 loop spans 16 amino acids. Germline V gives CDR1 LNHDA, CDR2 SQIVND (reference sequence). The CDR3 DNA sequence: TGTGCCAGTAGTATCTCTCAGGATTATAGCGATCAGCCCCAGCATTTT. It codes for CASSISQDYSDQPQHF.

The chain recombines TRBV19 with TRBJ2-7; 7 nucleotides agree with TRBD1. This CDR3 has 14 amino acids. Germline CDR1 is LNHDA and CDR2 is SQIVND (reference sequence). Trimming cost V 5 bases and J 5 bases; bases outside gene matches: 9. CDR3 DNA: TGTGCCAGTAGTTTCCGACAGGGAAACAACGAGCAGTACTTC. Translation gives CASSFRQGNNEQYF.